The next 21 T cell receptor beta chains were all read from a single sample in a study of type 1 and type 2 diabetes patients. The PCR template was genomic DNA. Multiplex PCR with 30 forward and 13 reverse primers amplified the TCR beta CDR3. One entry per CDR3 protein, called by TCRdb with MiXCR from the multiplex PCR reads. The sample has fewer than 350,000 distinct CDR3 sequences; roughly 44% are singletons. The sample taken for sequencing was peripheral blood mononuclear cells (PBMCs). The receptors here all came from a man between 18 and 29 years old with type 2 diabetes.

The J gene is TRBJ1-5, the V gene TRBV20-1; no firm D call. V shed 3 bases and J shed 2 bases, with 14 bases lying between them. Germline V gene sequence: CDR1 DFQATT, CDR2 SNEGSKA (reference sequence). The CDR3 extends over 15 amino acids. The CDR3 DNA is TGCAGTGCTAGTACGCAGGTCGAGGGCAATCAGCCCCAGCATTTT. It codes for CSASTQVEGNQPQHF.

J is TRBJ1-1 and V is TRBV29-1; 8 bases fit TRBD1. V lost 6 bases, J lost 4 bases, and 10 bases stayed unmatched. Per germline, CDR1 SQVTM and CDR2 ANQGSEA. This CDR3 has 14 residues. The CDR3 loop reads CSVRGQGSSTEAFF. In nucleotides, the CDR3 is TGCAGCGTAAGAGGACAGGGTTCGAGCACTGAAGCTTTCTTT.

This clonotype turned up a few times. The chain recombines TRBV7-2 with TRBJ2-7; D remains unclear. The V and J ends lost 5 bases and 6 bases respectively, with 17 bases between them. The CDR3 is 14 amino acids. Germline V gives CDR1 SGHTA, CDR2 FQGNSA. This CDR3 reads CASSPLMIAGEQYF. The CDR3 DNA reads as TGTGCCAGCAGCCCCCTTATGATAGCCGGCGAGCAGTACTTC.

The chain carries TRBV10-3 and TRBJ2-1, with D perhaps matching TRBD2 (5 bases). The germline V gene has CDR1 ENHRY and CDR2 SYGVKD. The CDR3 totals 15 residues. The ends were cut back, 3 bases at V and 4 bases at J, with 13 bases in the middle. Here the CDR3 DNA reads TGTGCCATCAGTGAATCATTGGACTTATACAATGAGCAGTTCTTC. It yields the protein CAISESLDLYNEQFF.

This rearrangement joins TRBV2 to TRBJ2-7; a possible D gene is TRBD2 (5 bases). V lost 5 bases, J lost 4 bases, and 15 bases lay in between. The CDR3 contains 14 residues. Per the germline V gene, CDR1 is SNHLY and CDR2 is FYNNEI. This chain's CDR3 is CASSPGSLSYEQYF. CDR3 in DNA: TGTGCCAGCAGTCCGGGATCCCTCTCATACGAGCAGTACTTC.

In nucleotides, the CDR3 is TGTGCCAGCAACCGGGGACAGATAACCTACGAGCAGTACTTC. Translating gives CASNRGQITYEQYF. The chain has TRBV2 and TRBJ2-7; 7 bases map to TRBD1. The junction had 8 bases not matched to a gene; V was cut back by 7 bases and J by 2 bases. The CDR3 extends over 14 amino acids. Germline loops: CDR1 SNHLY, CDR2 FYNNEI.

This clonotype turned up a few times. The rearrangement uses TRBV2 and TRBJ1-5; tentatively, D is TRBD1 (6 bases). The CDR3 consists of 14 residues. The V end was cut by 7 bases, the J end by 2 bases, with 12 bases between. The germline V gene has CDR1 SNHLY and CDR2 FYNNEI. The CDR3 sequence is CASTTGYGNQPQHF. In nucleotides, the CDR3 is TGTGCCAGCACCACAGGGTATGGCAATCAGCCCCAGCATTTT.

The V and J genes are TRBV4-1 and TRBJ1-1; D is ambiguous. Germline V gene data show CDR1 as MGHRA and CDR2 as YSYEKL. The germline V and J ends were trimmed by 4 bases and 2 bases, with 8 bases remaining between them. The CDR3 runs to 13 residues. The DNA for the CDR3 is TGCGCCAGCAGCCTCAAGGAAAACACTGAAGCTTTCTTT. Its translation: CASSLKENTEAFF.

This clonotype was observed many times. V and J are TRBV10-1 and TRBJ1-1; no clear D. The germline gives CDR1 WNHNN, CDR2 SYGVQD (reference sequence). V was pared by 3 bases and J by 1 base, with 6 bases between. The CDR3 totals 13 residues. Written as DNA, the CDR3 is TGCGCCAGCAGTGAATTTGGGAACACTGAAGCTTTCTTT. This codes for CASSEFGNTEAFF.

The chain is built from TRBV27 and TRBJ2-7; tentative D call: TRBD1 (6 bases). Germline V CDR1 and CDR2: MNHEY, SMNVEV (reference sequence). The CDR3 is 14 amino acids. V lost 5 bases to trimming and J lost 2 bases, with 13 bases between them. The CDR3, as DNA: TGTGCCAGCAGTCACAGGGATCGGACCTACGAGCAGTACTTC. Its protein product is CASSHRDRTYEQYF.

As DNA, the CDR3 is TGCAGTGCTAGAGATAGTGTGGGGTGGCCCCAGCATTTT. It yields the protein CSARDSVGWPQHF. The chain has TRBV20-1 and TRBJ1-5; D is uncertain. The length of the CDR3 is 13 residues. V gave up 0 bases and J gave up 9 bases, with 12 bases separating them. Germline CDR1 DFQATT, CDR2 SNEGSKA (reference sequence).

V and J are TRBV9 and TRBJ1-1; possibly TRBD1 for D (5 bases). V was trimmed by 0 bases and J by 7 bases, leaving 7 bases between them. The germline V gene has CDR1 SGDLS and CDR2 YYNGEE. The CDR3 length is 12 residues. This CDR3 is CASSVGDSEAFF. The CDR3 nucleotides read TGTGCCAGCAGCGTAGGAGACAGTGAAGCTTTCTTT.

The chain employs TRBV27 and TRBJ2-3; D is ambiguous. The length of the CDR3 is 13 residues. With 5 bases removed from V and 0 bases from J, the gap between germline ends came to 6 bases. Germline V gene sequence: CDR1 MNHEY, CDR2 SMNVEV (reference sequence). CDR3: CASSVRSTDTQYF. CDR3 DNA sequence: TGTGCCAGCAGTGTGCGGAGCACAGATACGCAGTATTTT.

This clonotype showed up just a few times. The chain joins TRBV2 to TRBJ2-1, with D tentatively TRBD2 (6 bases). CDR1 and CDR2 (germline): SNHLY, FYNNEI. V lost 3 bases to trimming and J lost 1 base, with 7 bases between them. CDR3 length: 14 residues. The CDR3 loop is CASSERGSYNEQFF. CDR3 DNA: TGTGCCAGCAGTGAGCGGGGTTCCTACAATGAGCAGTTCTTC.

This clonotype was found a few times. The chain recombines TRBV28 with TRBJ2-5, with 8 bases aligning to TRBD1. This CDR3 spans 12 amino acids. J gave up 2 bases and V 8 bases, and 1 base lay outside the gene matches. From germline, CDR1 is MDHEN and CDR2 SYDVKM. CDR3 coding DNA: TGTGCCAGCCACAGGGGGCAAGAGACCCAGTACTTC. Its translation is CASHRGQETQYF.

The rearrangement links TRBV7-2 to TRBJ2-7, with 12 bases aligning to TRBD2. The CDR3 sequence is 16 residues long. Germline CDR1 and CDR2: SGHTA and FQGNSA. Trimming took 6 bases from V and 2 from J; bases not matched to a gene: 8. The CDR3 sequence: CASRPGTSGWTYEQYF. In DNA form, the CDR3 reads TGTGCCAGCAGACCAGGGACTAGCGGGTGGACCTACGAGCAGTACTTC.

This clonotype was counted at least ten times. The CDR3 sequence is CASSPSQETQYF. CDR3 DNA: TGTGCCAGCAGCCCCAGCCAAGAGACCCAGTACTTC. This chain links TRBV14 with TRBJ2-5, with D unresolved. This CDR3 has 12 amino acids. Per the germline V gene, CDR1 is SGHDN and CDR2 is FVKESK. V was pared by 4 bases and J by 1 base, with 4 bases between.

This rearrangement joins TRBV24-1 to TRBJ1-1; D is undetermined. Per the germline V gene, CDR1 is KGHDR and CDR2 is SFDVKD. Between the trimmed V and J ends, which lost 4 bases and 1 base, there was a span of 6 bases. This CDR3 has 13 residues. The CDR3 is CATSDNKNTEAFF. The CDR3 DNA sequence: TGTGCCACCAGTGACAATAAGAACACTGAAGCTTTCTTT.

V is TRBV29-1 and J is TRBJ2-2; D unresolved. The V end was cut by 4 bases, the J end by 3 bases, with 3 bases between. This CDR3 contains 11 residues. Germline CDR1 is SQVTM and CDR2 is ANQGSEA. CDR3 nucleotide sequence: TGCAGCGTTGGGGACACCGGGGAGCTGTTTTTT. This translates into CSVGDTGELFF.

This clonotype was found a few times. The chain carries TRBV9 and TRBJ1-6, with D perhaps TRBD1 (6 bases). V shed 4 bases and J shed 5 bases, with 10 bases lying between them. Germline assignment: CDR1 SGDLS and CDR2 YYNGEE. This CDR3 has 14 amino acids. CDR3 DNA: TGTGCCAGCAGCCCTTGGACAGATAATTCACCCCTCCACTTT. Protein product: CASSPWTDNSPLHF.

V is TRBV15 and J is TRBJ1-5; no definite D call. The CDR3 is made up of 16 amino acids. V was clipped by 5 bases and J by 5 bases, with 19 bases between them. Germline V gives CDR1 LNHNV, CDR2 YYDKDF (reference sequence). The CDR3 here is CATSPEGPSKYQPQHF. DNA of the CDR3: TGTGCCACCAGCCCAGAAGGCCCCTCGAAGTATCAGCCCCAGCATTTT.